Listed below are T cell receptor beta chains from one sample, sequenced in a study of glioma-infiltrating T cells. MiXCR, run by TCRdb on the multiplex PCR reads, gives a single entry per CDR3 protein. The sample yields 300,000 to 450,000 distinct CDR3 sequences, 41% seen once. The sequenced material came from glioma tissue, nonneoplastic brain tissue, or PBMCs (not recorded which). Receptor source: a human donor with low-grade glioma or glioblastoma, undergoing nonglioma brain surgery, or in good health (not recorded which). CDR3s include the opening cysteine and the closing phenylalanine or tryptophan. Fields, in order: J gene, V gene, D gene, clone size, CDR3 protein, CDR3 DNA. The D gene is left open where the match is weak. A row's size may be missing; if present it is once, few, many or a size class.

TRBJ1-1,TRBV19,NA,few,CASSTRTATEAFF,TGTGCCAGTAGTACCAGGACAGCCACTGAAGCTTTCTTT
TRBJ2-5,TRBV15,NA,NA,CATSRVQGGLETQYF,TGTGCCACCAGCAGAGTCCAGGGCGGCTTAGAGACCCAGTACTTC
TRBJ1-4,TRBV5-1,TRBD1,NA,CASSPGVIAGQGSEKLFF,TGCGCCAGCAGCCCGGGAGTTATCGCGGGACAGGGAAGTGAAAAACTGTTTTTT
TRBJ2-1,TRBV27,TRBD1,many,CASSRQGFGTYNEQFF,TGTGCCAGCAGTAGACAGGGCTTTGGAACATACAATGAGCAGTTCTTC
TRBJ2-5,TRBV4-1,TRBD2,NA,CASSLSTGTSGSSRETQYF,TGCGCCAGCAGCCTTAGTACCGGGACTAGCGGGAGTTCGCGGGAGACCCAGTACTTC
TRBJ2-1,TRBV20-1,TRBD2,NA,CSAHLGLAGRDEQFF,TGCAGTGCCCACCTTGGACTAGCGGGGAGGGATGAGCAGTTCTTC
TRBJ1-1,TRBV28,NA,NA,CASSPPEGWKAVFF,TGTGCCAGCAGCCCCCCAGAGGGGTGGAAGGCAGTTTTCTTT
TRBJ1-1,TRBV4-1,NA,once,CASSQETDTNTEAFF,TGCGCCAGCAGCCAAGAGACAGACACGAACACTGAAGCTTTCTTT
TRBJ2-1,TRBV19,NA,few,CASSGWAGLVNEQFF,TGTGCCAGTAGTGGTTGGGCAGGGCTCGTCAATGAGCAGTTCTTC
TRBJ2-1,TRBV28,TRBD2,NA,CASSLLTISSGRGNEQFF,TGTGCCAGCAGTTTGCTTACCATCTCTAGCGGGAGGGGGAATGAGCAGTTCTTC
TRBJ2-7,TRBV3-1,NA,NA,CASSQEGTTPTNEQYF,TGTGCCAGCAGCCAAGAGGGGACCACCCCCACTAACGAGCAGTACTTC
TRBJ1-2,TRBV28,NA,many,CASSSRGGGSYGYTF,TGTGCCAGCAGTTCCCGGGGCGGGGGAAGCTATGGCTACACCTTC
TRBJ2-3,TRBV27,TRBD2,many,CASSQLSGGSTDTQYF,TGTGCCAGCAGTCAACTTAGCGGGGGGAGCACAGATACGCAGTATTTT
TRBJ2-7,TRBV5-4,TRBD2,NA,CASSPGLAGRVYEQYF,TGTGCCAGCAGTCCGGGACTAGCGGGGCGGGTCTACGAGCAGTACTTC
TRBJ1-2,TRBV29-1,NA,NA,CSVGDDGYTF,TGCAGCGTTGGGGACGATGGCTACACCTTC
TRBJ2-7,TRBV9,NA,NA,CASSPQMAYEQYF,TGTGCCAGCAGCCCTCAGATGGCTTACGAGCAGTACTTC
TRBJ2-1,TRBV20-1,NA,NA,CSARGLRQGLNEQFF,TGCAGTGCTAGGGGGCTGCGACAGGGACTTAATGAGCAGTTCTTC
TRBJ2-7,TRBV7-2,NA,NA,CASRTAAGREQYF,TGTGCCAGCCGGACAGCTGCAGGGCGCGAGCAGTACTTC
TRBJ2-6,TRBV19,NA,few,CASSRKVYSGANVLTF,TGTGCCAGTAGTCGAAAGGTATACTCTGGGGCCAACGTCCTGACTTTC